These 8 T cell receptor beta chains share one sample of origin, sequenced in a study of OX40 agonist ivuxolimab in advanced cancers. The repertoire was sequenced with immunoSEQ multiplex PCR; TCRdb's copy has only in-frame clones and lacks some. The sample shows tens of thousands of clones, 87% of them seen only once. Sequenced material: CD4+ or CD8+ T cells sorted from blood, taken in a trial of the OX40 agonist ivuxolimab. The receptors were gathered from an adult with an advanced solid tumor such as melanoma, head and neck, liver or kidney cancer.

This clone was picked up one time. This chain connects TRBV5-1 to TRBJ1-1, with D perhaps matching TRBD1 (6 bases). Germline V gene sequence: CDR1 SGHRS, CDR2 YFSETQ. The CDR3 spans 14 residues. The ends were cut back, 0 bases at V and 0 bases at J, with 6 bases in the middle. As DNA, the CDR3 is TGCGCCAGCAGCTTGGGGACAGTGAACACTGAAGCTTTCTTT. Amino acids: CASSLGTVNTEAFF.

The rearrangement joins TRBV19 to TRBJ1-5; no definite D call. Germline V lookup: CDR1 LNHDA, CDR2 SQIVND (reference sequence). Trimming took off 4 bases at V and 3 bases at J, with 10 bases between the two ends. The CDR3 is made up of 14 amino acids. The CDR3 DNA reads TGTGCCAGTAGTACAGGACGGCCCAATCAGCCCCAGCATTTT. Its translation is CASSTGRPNQPQHF. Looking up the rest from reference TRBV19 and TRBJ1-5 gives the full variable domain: DGGITQSPKYLFRKEGQNVTLSCEQNLNHDAMYWYRQDPGQGLRLIYYSQIVNDFQKGDIAEGYSVSREKKESFPLTVTSAQKNPTAFYLCASSTGRPNQPQHFGDGTRLSIL.

CDR3 sequence: CASRRLAGVGNIQYF. The CDR3 nucleotides read TGTGCCAGCAGACGACTAGCGGGCGTGGGAAACATTCAGTACTTC. The chain couples TRBV2 to TRBJ2-4; 10 bases match TRBD2. The CDR3 contains 15 residues. The V and J ends lost 6 bases and 6 bases, in that order; junction bases with no gene match: 8. Germline CDR1 SNHLY, CDR2 FYNNEI.

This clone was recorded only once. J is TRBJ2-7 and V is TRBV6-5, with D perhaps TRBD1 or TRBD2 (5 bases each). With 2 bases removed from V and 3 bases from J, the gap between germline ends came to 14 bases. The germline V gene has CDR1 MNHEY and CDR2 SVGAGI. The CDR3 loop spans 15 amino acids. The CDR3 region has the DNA TGTGCCAGCAGTTACCAGGTCGGGGCTCACTACGAGCAGTACTTC. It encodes CASSYQVGAHYEQYF.

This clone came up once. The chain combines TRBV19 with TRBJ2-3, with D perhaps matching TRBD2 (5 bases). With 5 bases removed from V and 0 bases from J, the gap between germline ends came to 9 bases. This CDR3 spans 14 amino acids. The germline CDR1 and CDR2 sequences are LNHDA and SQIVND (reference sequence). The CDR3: CASSPLASTDTQYF. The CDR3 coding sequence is TGTGCCAGTAGTCCATTAGCGAGCACAGATACGCAGTATTTT. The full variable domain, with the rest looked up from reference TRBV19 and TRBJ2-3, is DGGITQSPKYLFRKEGQNVTLSCEQNLNHDAMYWYRQDPGQGLRLIYYSQIVNDFQKGDIAEGYSVSREKKESFPLTVTSAQKNPTAFYLCASSPLASTDTQYFGPGTRLTVL.

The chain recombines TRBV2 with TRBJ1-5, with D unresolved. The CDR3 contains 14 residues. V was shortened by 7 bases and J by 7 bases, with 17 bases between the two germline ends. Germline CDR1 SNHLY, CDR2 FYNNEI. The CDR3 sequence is CASNQGKDGQPQHF. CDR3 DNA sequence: TGTGCCAGCAACCAAGGGAAAGACGGACAGCCCCAGCATTTT. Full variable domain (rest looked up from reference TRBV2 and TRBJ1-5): EPEVTQTPSHQVTQMGQEVILRCVPISNHLYFYWYRQILGQKVEFLVSFYNNEISEKSEIFDDQFSVERPDGSNFTLKIRSTKLEDSAMYFCASNQGKDGQPQHFGDGTRLSIL.

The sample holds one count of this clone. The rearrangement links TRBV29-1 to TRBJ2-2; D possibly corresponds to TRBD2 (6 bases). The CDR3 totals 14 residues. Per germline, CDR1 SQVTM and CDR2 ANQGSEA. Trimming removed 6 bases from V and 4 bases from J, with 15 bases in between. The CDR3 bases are TGCAGCGTCCGCGGGACCGCCGCCACCGGGGAGCTGTTTTTT. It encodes CSVRGTAATGELFF.

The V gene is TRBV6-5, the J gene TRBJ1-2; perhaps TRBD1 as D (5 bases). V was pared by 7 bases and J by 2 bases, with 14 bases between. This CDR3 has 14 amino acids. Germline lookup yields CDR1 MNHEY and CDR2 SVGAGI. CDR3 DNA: TGTGCCAGCACCCCAGGGAGAATAAACTATGGCTACACCTTC. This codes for CASTPGRINYGYTF.